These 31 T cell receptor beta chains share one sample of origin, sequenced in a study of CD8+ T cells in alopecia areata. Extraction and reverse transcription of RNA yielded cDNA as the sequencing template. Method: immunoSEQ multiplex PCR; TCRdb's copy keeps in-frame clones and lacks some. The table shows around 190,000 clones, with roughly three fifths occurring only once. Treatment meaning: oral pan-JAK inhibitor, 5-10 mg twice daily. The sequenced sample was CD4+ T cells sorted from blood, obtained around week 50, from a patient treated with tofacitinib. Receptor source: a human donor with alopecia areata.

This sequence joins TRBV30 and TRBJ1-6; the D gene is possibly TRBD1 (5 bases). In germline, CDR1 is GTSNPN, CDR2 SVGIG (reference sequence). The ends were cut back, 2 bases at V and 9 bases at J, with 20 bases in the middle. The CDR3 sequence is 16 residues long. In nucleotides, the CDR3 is TGTGCCTGGAGTTGGGACCCACGCAGGTTTACTTCACCCCTCCACTTT. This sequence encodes CAWSWDPRRFTSPLHF.

CDR3 DNA sequence: TGTGCCAGCAGCTTAGATGGGGCAGCCTACGAGCAGTACTTC. This codes for CASSLDGAAYEQYF. The rearrangement joins TRBV11-2 to TRBJ2-7, with a weak D call TRBD1 (5 bases). Between the trimmed V and J ends, which lost 0 bases and 2 bases, there was a span of 8 bases. The CDR3 is 14 amino acids. Germline CDR1 and CDR2: SGHAT and FQNNGV.

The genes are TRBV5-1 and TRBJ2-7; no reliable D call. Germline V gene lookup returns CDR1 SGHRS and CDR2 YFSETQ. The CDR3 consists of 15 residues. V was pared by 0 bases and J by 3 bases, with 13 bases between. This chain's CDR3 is CASSLGAAQSYEQYF. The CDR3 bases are TGCGCCAGCAGCTTGGGGGCAGCCCAGAGCTACGAGCAGTACTTC.

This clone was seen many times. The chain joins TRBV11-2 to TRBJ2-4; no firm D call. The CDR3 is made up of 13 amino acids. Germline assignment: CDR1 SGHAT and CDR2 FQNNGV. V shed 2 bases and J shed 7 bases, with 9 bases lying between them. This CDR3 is CASSLTVMNIQYF. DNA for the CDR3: TGTGCCAGCAGCTTAACAGTTATGAACATTCAGTACTTC.

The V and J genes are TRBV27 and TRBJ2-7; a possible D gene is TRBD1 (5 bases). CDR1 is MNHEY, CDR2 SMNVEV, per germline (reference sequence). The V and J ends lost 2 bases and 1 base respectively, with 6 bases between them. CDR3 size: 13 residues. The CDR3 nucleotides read TGTGCCAGCAGTTTAGACAGATCCTACGAGCAGTACTTC. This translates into CASSLDRSYEQYF.

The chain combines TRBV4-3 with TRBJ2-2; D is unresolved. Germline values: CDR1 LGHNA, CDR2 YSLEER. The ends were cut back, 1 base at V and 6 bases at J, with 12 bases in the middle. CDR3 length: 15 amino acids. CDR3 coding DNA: TGCGCCAGCAGCCAAGCTTTCGCCGCGGCCGGGGAGCTGTTTTTT. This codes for CASSQAFAAAGELFF.

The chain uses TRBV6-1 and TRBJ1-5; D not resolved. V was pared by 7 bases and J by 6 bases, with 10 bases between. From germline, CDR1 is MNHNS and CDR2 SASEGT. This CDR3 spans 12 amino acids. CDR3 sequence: CASTDLSQPQHF. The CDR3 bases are TGTGCCAGCACCGATTTGAGTCAGCCCCAGCATTTT.

CDR3 amino acids: CASSWGEWNTDTQYF. The DNA for the CDR3 is TGCGCCAGCAGCTGGGGGGAGTGGAATACAGATACGCAGTATTTT. The gene calls are TRBV5-1 and TRBJ2-3; D is possibly TRBD2 (6 bases). Germline CDR1 SGHRS, CDR2 YFSETQ. CDR3 length equals 15 residues. The V gene lost 3 bases and the J gene lost 3 bases, with 14 bases spanning the gap.

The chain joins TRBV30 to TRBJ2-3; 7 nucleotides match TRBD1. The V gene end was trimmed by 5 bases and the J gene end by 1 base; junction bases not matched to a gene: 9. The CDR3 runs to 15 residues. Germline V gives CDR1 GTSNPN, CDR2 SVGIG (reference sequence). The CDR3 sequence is CAWQGTAARTDTQYF. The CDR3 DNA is TGTGCCTGGCAGGGGACAGCAGCTCGCACAGATACGCAGTATTTT.

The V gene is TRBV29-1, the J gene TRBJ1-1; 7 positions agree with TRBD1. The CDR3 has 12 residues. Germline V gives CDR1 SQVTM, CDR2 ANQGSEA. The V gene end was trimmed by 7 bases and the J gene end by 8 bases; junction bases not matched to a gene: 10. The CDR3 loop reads CSAAGGREEAFF. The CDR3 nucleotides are TGCAGCGCGGCAGGGGGTAGGGAGGAAGCTTTCTTT.

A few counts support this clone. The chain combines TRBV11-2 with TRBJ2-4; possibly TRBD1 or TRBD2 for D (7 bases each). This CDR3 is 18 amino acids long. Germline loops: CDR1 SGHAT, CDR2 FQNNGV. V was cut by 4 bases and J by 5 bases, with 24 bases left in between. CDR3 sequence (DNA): TGTGCCAGCAGCTCGACTCCCCCGGGGGGACAGAAACAAAACATTCAGTACTTC. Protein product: CASSSTPPGGQKQNIQYF.

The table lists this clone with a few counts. As DNA, the CDR3 is TGTGCCAGCAGTGACCCCTGGACAGGGGGGAACACTGAAGCTTTCTTT. Translating it yields CASSDPWTGGNTEAFF. This chain links TRBV25-1 with TRBJ1-1; 10 nucleotides line up with TRBD1. The germline V gene encodes CDR1 MGHDK and CDR2 SYGVNS. V lost 3 bases to trimming and J lost 1 base; unmatched junction nucleotides: 5. This CDR3 comprises 16 residues.

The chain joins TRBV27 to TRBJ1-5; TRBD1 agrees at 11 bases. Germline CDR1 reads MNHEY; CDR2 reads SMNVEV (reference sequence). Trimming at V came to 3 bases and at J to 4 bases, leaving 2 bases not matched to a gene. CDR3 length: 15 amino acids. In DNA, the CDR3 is TGTGCCAGCAGTTTGGGACAGGGGGTAAATCAGCCCCAGCATTTT. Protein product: CASSLGQGVNQPQHF.

The CDR3 spells CASSYFAGGQNEQFF. In DNA, the CDR3 is TGTGCCAGCAGTTACTTCGCGGGGGGGCAGAATGAGCAGTTCTTC. The chain recombines TRBV27 with TRBJ2-1, with TRBD2 matching 9 bases. The CDR3 contains 15 residues. The germline gives CDR1 MNHEY, CDR2 SMNVEV (reference sequence). With V trimmed by 4 bases and J by 7 bases, 8 bases remained unmatched.

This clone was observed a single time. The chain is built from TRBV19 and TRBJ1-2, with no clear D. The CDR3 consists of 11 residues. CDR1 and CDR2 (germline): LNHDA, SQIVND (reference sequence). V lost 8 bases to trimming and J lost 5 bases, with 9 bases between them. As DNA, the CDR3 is TGTGCCAGTCAACACTTATATGGCTACACCTTC. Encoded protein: CASQHLYGYTF.

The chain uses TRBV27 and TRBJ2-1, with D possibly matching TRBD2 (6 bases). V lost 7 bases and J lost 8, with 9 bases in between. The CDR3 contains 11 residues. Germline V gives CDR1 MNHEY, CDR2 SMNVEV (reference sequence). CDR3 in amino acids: CASIRGDEQFF. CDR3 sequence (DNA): TGTGCCAGCATCCGCGGGGATGAGCAGTTCTTC.

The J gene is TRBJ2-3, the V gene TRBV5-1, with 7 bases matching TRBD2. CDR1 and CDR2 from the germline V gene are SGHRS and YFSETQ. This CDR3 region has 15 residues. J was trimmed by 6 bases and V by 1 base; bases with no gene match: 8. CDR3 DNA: TGCGCCAGCAGCTTGCGGGGGGTCCCCAGGGATACGCAGTATTTT. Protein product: CASSLRGVPRDTQYF.

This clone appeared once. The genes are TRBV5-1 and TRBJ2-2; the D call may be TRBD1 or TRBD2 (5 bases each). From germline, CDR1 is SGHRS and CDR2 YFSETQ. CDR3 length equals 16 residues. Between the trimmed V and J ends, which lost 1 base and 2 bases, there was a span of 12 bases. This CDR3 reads CASSLLQGVNTGELFF. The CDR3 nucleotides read TGCGCCAGCAGCTTGTTGCAGGGAGTAAACACCGGGGAGCTGTTTTTT.

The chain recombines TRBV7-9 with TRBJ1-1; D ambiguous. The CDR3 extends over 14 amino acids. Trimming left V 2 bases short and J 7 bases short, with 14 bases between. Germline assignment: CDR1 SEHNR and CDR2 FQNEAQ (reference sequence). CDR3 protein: CASSLRFLSHEAFF. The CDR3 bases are TGTGCCAGCAGCTTAAGGTTCCTCAGCCATGAAGCTTTCTTT.

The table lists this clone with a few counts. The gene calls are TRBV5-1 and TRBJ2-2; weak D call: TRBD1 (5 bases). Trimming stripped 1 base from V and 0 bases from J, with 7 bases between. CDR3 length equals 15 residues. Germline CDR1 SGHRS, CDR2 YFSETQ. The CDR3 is CASSLLTANTGELFF. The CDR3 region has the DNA TGCGCCAGCAGCTTGCTGACAGCGAACACCGGGGAGCTGTTTTTT.

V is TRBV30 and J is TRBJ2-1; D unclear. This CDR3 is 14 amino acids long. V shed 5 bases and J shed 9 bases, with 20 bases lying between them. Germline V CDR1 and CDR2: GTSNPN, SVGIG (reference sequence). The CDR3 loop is CAWDPWGSVGEQFF. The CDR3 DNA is TGTGCCTGGGACCCTTGGGGTAGTGTGGGTGAGCAGTTCTTC.

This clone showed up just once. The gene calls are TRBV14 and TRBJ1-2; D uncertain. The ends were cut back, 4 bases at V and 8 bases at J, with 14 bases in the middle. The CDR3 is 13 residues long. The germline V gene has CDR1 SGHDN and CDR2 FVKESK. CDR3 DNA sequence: TGTGCCAGCAGCCTCGGGAGTCTTAGAGGCTACACCTTC. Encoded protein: CASSLGSLRGYTF.

Written as DNA, the CDR3 is TGCGCCAGCAGCTTGAGTAGGACCAATGAGCAGTTCTTC. Amino acid sequence: CASSLSRTNEQFF. The chain employs TRBV5-1 and TRBJ2-1, with unresolved D. With 1 base removed from V and 6 bases from J, the gap between germline ends came to 8 bases. The length of the CDR3 is 13 residues. CDR1 and CDR2 (germline): SGHRS, YFSETQ.

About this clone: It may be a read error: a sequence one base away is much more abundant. The CDR3, as DNA: TGTGCCAGCAGCTCACAGGGGGCTGGGGCCAACGTCCTGACTTTC. Its protein product is CASSSQGAGANVLTF. This chain connects TRBV11-2 to TRBJ2-6; 8 bases are a match to TRBD1. The length of the CDR3 is 15 residues. The trim removed 4 bases at V and 2 bases at J, leaving 1 base unmatched. The V gene's germline CDR1 is SGHAT and CDR2 FQNNGV. The full variable domain, rest sourced from reference TRBV11-2 and TRBJ2-6, is EAGVAQSPRYKIIEKRQSVAFWCNPISGHATLYWYQQILGQGPKLLIQFQNNGVVDDSQLPKDRFSAERLKGVDSTLKIQPAKLEDSAVYLCASSSQGAGANVLTFGAGSRLTVL.

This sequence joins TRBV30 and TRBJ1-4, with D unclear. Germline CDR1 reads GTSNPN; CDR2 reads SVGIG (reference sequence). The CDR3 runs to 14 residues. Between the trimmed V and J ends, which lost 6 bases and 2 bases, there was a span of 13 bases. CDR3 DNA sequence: TGTGCCTGCAGACGGGTATACACTAATGAAAAACTGTTTTTT. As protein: CACRRVYTNEKLFF.

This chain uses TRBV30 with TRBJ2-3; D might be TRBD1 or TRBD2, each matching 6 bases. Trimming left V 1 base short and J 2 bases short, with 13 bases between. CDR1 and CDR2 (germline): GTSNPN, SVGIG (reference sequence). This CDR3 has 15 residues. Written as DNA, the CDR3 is TGTGCCTGGAGTGGTTTCGGGGGCCTCACAGATACGCAGTATTTT. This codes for CAWSGFGGLTDTQYF.

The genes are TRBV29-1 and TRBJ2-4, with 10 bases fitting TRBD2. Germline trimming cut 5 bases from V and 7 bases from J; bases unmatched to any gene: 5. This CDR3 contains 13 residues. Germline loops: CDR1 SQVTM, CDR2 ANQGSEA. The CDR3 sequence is CSVSGGARNIQYF. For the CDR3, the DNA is TGCAGCGTTAGCGGGGGGGCGAGGAACATTCAGTACTTC.

This CDR3 reads CATSRDREQYF. The CDR3 DNA follows: TGTGCCACCAGCAGAGATCGCGAGCAGTACTTC. The rearrangement links TRBV15 to TRBJ2-7, with D unresolved. There are 11 residues in the CDR3. CDR1 and CDR2 (germline): LNHNV, YYDKDF (reference sequence). V was shortened by 0 bases and J by 6 bases, with 3 bases between the two germline ends.

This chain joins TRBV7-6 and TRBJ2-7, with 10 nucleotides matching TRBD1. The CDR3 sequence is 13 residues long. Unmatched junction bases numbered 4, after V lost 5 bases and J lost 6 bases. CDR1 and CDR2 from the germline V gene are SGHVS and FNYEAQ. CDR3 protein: CASSPGQGFEQYF. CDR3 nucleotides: TGTGCCAGCAGCCCGGGACAGGGGTTCGAGCAGTACTTC.

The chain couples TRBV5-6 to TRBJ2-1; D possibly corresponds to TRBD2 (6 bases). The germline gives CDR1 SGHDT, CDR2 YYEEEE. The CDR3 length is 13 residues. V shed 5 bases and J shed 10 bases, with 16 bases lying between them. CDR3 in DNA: TGTGCCAGCAGTTTTACTAGCCTTCCAGAGCAGTTCTTC. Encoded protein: CASSFTSLPEQFF. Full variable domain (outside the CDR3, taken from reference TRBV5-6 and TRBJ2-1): DAGVTQSPTHLIKTRGQQVTLRCSPKSGHDTVSWYQQALGQGPQFIFQYYEEEERQRGNFPDRFSGHQFPNYSSELNVNALLLGDSALYLCASSFTSLPEQFFGPGTRLTVL.

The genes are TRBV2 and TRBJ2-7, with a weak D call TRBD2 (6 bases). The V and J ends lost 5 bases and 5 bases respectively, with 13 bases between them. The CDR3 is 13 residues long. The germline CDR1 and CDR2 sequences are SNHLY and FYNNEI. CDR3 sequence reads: CASSSGVGNEQYF. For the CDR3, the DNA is TGTGCCAGCAGTTCGGGAGTTGGTAACGAGCAGTACTTC.